This paragraph covers one T cell receptor (beta chain) sequence. Trimming removed 4 bases from V and 1 base from J, with 11 bases in between. Per the germline V gene, CDR1 is SGHKS and CDR2 is YYEKEE (reference sequence). The CDR3 covers 14 residues. The data originate from a study of blood T cell repertoires in COVID-19. Study background: T cells, B-cell-depleted T cells, or PBMCs provided the cDNA or gDNA that served as material.

Original processing methods: By means of reference gene primer amplification, nucleated cell counts were estimated. Produced via immunoSEQ multiplex PCR; TCRdb's table is partial and in-frame only. The V and J calls and clone size are taken from that table; D and trimming were inferred from the DNA. Of approximately 290,000 clones in the sample, 75% to 90% are singletons; the top ten hold around 0.84%. The receptor's source is a man aged 25 to 40 with acute or convalescent COVID-19. The chain combines TRBV5-5 with TRBJ1-1; D is unclear. The source material was peripheral blood. The CDR3 nucleotides read TGTGCCAGCAGCCCGACATTTACGAACACTGAAGCTTTCTTT. Translation: CASSPTFTNTEAFF.